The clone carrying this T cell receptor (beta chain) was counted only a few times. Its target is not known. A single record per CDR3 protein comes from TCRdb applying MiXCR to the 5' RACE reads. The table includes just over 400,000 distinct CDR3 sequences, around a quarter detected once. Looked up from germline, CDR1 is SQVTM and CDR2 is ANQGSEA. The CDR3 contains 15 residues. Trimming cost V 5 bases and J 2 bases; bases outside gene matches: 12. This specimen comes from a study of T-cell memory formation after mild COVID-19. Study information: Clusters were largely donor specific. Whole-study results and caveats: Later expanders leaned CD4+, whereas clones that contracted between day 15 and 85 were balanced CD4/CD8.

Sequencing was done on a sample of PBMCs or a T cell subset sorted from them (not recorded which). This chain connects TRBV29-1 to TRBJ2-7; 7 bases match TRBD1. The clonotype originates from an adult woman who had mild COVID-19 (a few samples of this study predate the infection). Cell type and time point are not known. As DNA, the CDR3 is TGCAGCGTTACCCCCCGACAGGGTTACCCCTACGAGCAGTACTTC. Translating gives CSVTPRQGYPYEQYF.